These T cell receptor beta chains were read from a single sample in a study of long-term antiretroviral therapy in people with HIV. Assay: immunoSEQ multiplex PCR; the TCRdb copy retains only in-frame clones and omits some. This table has some 13,000 clones, around three quarters appearing once. The input for sequencing was unsorted PBMCs, taken 3.2 years before starting antiretroviral therapy. The receptors stem from a middle-aged man with HIV. The CDR3 runs from the conserved cysteine through the conserved F or W. Each record gives: V gene, J gene, clone size, D gene, CDR3 protein, CDR3 DNA. D genes are given only for firm matches. Expanded clones are given a class, and other clones once, few, many or no size at all.

v_gene: TRBV9
j_gene: TRBJ2-3
abundance: .
d_gene: .
CDR3aa: CASSVTGGRTDTQYF
CDR3nt: TGTGCCAGCAGCGTTACCGGGGGCCGGACAGATACGCAGTATTTT

v_gene: TRBV19
j_gene: TRBJ2-5
abundance: .
d_gene: .
CDR3aa: CASRASSNRETQYF
CDR3nt: TGTGCCAGTAGGGCCTCCTCGAATCGGGAGACCCAGTACTTC

v_gene: TRBV13
j_gene: TRBJ1-1
abundance: .
d_gene: .
CDR3aa: CASSYGAGVTEAFF
CDR3nt: TGTGCCAGCAGCTACGGGGCAGGGGTCACTGAAGCTTTCTTT

v_gene: TRBV6-1
j_gene: TRBJ2-3
abundance: .
d_gene: .
CDR3aa: CASSVRGPEDTQYF
CDR3nt: TGTGCCAGCAGTGTCCGGGGCCCGGAAGATACGCAGTATTTT

v_gene: TRBV6-1
j_gene: TRBJ1-4
abundance: .
d_gene: .
CDR3aa: CASAPGSATNEKLFF
CDR3nt: TGTGCCAGCGCCCCGGGGAGTGCAACTAATGAAAAACTGTTTTTT

v_gene: TRBV2
j_gene: TRBJ1-1
abundance: .
d_gene: .
CDR3aa: CASSQQGGRTEAFF
CDR3nt: TGTGCCAGCAGTCAACAGGGTGGTCGTACTGAAGCTTTCTTT

v_gene: TRBV7-9
j_gene: TRBJ1-2
abundance: few
d_gene: TRBD1
CDR3aa: CASRGDRLNYGYTF
CDR3nt: TGTGCCAGCAGAGGGGACAGACTTAACTATGGCTACACCTTC

v_gene: TRBV20-1
j_gene: TRBJ1-2
abundance: .
d_gene: .
CDR3aa: CSAQTYGYTF
CDR3nt: TGCAGTGCCCAGACCTATGGCTACACCTTC

v_gene: TRBV21-1
j_gene: TRBJ2-7
abundance: .
d_gene: .
CDR3aa: CASSKSRYEQYF
CDR3nt: TGTGCCAGCAGCAAATCGCGCTACGAGCAGTACTTC

v_gene: TRBV19
j_gene: TRBJ2-4
abundance: few
d_gene: TRBD2
CDR3aa: CASSIDPPGTSGKNIQYF
CDR3nt: TGTGCCAGTAGTATAGATCCCCCGGGGACTAGCGGGAAAAACATTCAGTACTTC

v_gene: TRBV18
j_gene: TRBJ2-2
abundance: .
d_gene: TRBD1
CDR3aa: CASSGRQGANTGELFF
CDR3nt: TGTGCCAGCTCAGGAAGACAGGGGGCGAACACCGGGGAGCTGTTTTTT

v_gene: TRBV4-1
j_gene: TRBJ2-7
abundance: .
d_gene: .
CDR3aa: CASSQDYGSYEQYF
CDR3nt: TGCGCCAGCAGCCAAGATTACGGCTCCTACGAGCAGTACTTC

v_gene: TRBV6-1
j_gene: TRBJ2-1
abundance: .
d_gene: TRBD2
CDR3aa: CASRSGGASYNEQFF
CDR3nt: TGTGCCAGCAGAAGCGGGGGGGCTTCCTACAATGAGCAGTTCTTC

v_gene: TRBV5-1
j_gene: TRBJ2-7
abundance: .
d_gene: .
CDR3aa: CASSLGGDPASEQYF
CDR3nt: TGCGCCAGCAGCTTGGGGGGAGACCCCGCCAGCGAGCAGTACTTC

v_gene: TRBV6-1
j_gene: TRBJ1-6
abundance: .
d_gene: TRBD1
CDR3aa: CASFPTGGTSPLHF
CDR3nt: TGTGCCAGCTTCCCTACAGGGGGAACTTCACCCCTCCACTTT

v_gene: TRBV19
j_gene: TRBJ2-7
abundance: .
d_gene: .
CDR3aa: CASSQTPSYEQYF
CDR3nt: TGTGCCAGTAGTCAGACCCCCTCCTACGAGCAGTACTTC

v_gene: TRBV19
j_gene: TRBJ2-6
abundance: .
d_gene: .
CDR3aa: CASSMPGLTSGANVLTF
CDR3nt: TGTGCCAGTAGTATGCCCGGGCTTACCTCTGGGGCCAACGTCCTGACTTTC

v_gene: TRBV29-1
j_gene: TRBJ2-5
abundance: once
d_gene: .
CDR3aa: CSVHRIRQETQYF
CDR3nt: TGCAGCGTCCACAGGATCCGCCAAGAGACCCAGTACTTC

v_gene: TRBV16
j_gene: TRBJ1-2
abundance: few
d_gene: .
CDR3aa: CASSQSAQAGKEGYTF
CDR3nt: TGTGCCAGCAGCCAATCGGCACAGGCTGGCAAGGAGGGCTACACCTTC

v_gene: TRBV6-1
j_gene: TRBJ1-5
abundance: .
d_gene: .
CDR3aa: CASSSRDYQPQHF
CDR3nt: TGTGCCAGCAGTTCCAGGGATTATCAGCCCCAGCATTTT

v_gene: TRBV5-6
j_gene: TRBJ2-1
abundance: .
d_gene: TRBD2
CDR3aa: CASSRLAGGTGNEQFF
CDR3nt: TGTGCCAGCAGCCGACTAGCGGGGGGAACGGGCAATGAGCAGTTCTTC

v_gene: TRBV21-1
j_gene: TRBJ1-5
abundance: once
d_gene: .
CDR3aa: CASSKGNREAQPQHF
CDR3nt: TGTGCCAGCAGCAAAGGGAACAGGGAGGCTCAGCCCCAGCATTTT